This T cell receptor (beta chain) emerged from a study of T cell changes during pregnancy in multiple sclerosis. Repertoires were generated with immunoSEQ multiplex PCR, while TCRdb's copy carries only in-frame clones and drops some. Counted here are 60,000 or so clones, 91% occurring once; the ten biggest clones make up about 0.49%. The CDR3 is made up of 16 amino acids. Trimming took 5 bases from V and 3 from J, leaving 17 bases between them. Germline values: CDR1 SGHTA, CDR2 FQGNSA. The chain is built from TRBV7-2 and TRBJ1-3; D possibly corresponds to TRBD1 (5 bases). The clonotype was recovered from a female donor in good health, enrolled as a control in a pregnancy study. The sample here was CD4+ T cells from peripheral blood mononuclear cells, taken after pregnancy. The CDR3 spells CASSPSPGFSGNTIYF. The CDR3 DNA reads TGTGCCAGCAGCCCATCCCCAGGGTTTAGTGGAAACACCATATATTTT.